The sequence of this T cell receptor beta chain was determined in a study of identical twins. This clonotype occurred a few times. Its antigen remains unidentified. Regarding the study as a whole: High-abundance cord blood beta clonotypes had fewer insertions; memory repertoires showed none. Surplus twin overlap in beta out-of-frame sequences was less pronounced.

Only healthy Caucasians were included as donors. Germline CDR1 and CDR2: SQVTM and ANQGSEA. The CDR3 has 11 amino acids. V lost 2 bases to trimming and J lost 6 bases, with 7 bases between them. TCRdb analysed the 5' RACE reads with MiXCR anew, one entry per CDR3 protein. This sample has about 900,000 distinct CDR3 sequences, with roughly an eighth found just once. These data are also associated with another study on yellow fever vaccine responses in identical twins.

V usage is TRBV29-1 and J usage is TRBJ1-2; D call uncertain. Source material: PBMCs. The sequence was collected from a woman aged 18 to 35 in good health. CDR3 coding DNA: TGCAGCGTTGAAAATAGAAATGGCTACACCTTC. This encodes CSVENRNGYTF.